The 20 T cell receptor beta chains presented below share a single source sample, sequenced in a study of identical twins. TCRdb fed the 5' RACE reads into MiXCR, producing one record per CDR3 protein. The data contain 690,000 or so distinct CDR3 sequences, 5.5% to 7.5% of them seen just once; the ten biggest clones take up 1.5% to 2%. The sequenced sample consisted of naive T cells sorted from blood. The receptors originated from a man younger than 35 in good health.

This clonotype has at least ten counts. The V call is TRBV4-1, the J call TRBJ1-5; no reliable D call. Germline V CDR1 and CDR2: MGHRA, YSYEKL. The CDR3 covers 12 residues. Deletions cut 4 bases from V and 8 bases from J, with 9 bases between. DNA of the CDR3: TGCGCCAGCAGCCTCGCCGGGGAGCCCCAGCATTTT. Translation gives CASSLAGEPQHF.

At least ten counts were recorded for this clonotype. The CDR3 sequence is CASSQEGAVGGSTDTQYF. Here the CDR3 DNA reads TGTGCCAGCAGCCAAGAGGGGGCGGTTGGCGGTAGCACAGATACGCAGTATTTT. J is TRBJ2-3 and V is TRBV4-2; possible D gene TRBD1, 6 bases. Looked up from germline, CDR1 is LGHNA and CDR2 is YNFKEQ. Trimming stripped 0 bases from V and 0 bases from J, with 16 bases between. CDR3 length equals 18 residues.

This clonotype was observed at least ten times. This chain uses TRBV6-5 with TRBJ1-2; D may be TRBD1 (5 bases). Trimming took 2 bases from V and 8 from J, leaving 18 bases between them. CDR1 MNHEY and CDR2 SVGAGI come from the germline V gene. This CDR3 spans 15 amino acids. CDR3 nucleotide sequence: TGTGCCAGCAGTTACGAGCCCCGGGGGGTAGAAGGCTACACCTTC. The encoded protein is CASSYEPRGVEGYTF.

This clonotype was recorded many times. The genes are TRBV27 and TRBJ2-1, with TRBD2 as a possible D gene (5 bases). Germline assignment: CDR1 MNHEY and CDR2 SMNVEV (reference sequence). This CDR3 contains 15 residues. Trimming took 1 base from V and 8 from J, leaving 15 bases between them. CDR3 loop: CASSLLSIGGHEQFF. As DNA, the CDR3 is TGTGCCAGCAGTTTATTAAGTATAGGAGGACATGAGCAGTTCTTC.

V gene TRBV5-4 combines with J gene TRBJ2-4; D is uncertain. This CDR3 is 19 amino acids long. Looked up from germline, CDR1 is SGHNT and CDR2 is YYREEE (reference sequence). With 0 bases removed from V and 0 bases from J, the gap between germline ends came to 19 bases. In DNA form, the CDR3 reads TGTGCCAGCAGCTTGGGTCAAATTAAGGCTCCTCTAGCCAAAAACATTCAGTACTTC. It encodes CASSLGQIKAPLAKNIQYF.

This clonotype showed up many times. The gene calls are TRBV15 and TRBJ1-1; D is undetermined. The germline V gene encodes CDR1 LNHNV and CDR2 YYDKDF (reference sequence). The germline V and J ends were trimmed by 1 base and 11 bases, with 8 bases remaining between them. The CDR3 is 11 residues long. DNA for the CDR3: TGTGCCACCAGCAGAGCCCCTGGGGCTTTCTTT. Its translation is CATSRAPGAFF.

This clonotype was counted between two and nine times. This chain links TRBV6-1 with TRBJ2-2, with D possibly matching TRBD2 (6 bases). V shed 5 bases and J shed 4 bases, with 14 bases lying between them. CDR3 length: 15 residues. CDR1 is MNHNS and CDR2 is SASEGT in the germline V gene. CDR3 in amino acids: CASSQGLFITGELFF. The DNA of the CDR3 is TGTGCCAGCAGTCAGGGACTTTTTATCACCGGGGAGCTGTTTTTT.

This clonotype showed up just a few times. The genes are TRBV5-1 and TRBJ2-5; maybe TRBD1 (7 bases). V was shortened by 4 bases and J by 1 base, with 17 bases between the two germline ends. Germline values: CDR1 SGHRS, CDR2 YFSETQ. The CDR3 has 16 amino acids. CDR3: CASSQEGQPFQETQYF. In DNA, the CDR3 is TGCGCCAGCAGCCAGGAGGGACAGCCTTTCCAAGAGACCCAGTACTTC.

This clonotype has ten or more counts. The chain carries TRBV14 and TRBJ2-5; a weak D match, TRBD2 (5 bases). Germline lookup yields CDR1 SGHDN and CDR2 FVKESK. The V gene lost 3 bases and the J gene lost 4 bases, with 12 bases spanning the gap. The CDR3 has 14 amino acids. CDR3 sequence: CASSQPREGETQYF. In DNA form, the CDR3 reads TGTGCCAGCAGCCAGCCCCGAGAGGGAGAGACCCAGTACTTC.

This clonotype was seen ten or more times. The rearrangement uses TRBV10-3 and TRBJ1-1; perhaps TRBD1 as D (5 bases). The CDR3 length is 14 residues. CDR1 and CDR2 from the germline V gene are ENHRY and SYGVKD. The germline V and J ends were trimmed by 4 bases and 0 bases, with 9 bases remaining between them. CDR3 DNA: TGTGCCATCAGTGCGGGGCGATTGAACACTGAAGCTTTCTTT. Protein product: CAISAGRLNTEAFF.

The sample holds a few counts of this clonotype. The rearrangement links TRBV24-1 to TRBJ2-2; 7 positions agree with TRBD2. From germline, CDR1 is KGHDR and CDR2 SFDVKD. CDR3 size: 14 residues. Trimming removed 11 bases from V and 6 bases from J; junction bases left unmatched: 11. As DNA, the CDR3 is TGTGCCATCGAGCAGGGACTACGTCCCGGGGAGCTGTTTTTT. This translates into CAIEQGLRPGELFF.

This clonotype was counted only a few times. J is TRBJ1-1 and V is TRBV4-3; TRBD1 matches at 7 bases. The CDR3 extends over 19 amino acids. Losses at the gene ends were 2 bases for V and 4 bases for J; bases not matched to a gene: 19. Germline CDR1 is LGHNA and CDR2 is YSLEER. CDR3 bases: TGCGCCAGCAGCCAAAACTTCTTGACAGGGAATAGTGTAGGCACTGAAGCTTTCTTT. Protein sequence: CASSQNFLTGNSVGTEAFF.

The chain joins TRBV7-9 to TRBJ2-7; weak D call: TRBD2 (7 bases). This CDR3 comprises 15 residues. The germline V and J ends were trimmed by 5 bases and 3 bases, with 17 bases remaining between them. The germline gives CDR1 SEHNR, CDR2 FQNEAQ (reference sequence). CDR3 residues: CASSKRGGGDYEQYF. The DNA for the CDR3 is TGTGCCAGCAGCAAACGCGGAGGGGGGGACTACGAGCAGTACTTC.

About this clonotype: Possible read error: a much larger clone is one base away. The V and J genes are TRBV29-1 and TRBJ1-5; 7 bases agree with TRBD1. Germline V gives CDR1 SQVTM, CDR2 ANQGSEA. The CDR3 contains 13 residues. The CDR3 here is CSVKTGSNQPQLF. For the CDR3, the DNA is TGCAGCGTAAAGACAGGGAGCAATCAGCCCCAGCTTTTT.

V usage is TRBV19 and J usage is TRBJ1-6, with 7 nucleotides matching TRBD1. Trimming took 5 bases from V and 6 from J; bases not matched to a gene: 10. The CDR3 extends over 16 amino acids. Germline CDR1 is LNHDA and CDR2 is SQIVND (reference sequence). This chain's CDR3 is CASSASGTARNSPLHF. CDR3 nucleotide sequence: TGTGCCAGTAGTGCCTCCGGGACAGCACGTAATTCACCCCTCCACTTT.

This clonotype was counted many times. The DNA of the CDR3 is TGTGCCAGCAGTATTACTCAGGGTGACACTGAAGCTTTCTTT. Protein sequence: CASSITQGDTEAFF. The chain recombines TRBV12-3 or TRBV12-4 with TRBJ1-1; TRBD1 is a possible D gene (5 bases). Trimming left V 5 bases short and J 3 bases short, with 13 bases between. The CDR3 spans 14 residues.

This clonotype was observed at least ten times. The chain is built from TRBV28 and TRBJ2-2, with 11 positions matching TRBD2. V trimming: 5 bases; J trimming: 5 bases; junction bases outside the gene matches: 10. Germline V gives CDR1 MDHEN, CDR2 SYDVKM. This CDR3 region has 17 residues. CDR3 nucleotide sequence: TGTGCCAGCAGTCCTCCTTTAGCGGGAGGGCCGACCGGGGAGCTGTTTTTT. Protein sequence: CASSPPLAGGPTGELFF.

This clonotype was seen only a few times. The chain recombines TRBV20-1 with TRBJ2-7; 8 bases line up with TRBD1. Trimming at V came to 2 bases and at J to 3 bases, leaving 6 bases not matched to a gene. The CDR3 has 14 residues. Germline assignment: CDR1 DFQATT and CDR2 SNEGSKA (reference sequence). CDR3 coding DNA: TGCAGTGCTAGACGGACAGGGTCTTACTACGAGCAGTACTTC. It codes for CSARRTGSYYEQYF.

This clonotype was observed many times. CDR3 residues: CSALGDLSYEQYF. The DNA for the CDR3 is TGCAGTGCATTGGGGGACCTCTCCTACGAGCAGTACTTC. The chain combines TRBV20-1 with TRBJ2-7, with D tentatively TRBD1 or TRBD2 (5 bases each). Looked up from germline, CDR1 is DFQATT and CDR2 is SNEGSKA (reference sequence). With 6 bases removed from V and 0 bases from J, the gap between germline ends came to 12 bases. CDR3 length equals 13 residues.

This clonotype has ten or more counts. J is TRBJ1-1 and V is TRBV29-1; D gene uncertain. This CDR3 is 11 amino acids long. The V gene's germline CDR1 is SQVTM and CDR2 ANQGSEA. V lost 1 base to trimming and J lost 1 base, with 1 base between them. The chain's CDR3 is CSVEGNTEAFF. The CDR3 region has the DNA TGCAGCGTTGAAGGGAACACTGAAGCTTTCTTT.